This T cell receptor beta chain is drawn from a study of human T cells and chemical hapten exposure. About the study: Yields of TCR per sample differed, chiefly owing to small differences in pooled library volume.

Time point noted: pre-sensitization, week 0. This sample's treatment: therapeutic diphenylcyclopropenone sensitization with weekly scalp DPC. The authors' processing: Counting gave a median of around 100,000 TCRs per sample, with values ranging from 23,224 to 690,600. TCRdb itself ran the RACE reads through MiXCR, one entry per CDR3 protein. The V and J calls were not made by the authors but by TCRdb's processing. The sample yields 38,000 or so distinct CDR3 sequences, about 7.4% seen once. The V gene lost 3 bases and the J gene lost 4 bases, with 15 bases spanning the gap. CDR1 SGHVS and CDR2 FNYEAQ come from the germline V gene. The CDR3 is 15 residues long. Study-level points and caveats: Significantly more large CDR3 similarity clusters were formed by expanded TCRs than by controls.

Note on this clonotype: Its antigen is currently unknown.

The rearrangement links TRBV7-6 to TRBJ1-1, with D maybe TRBD1 (6 bases). The source of this sequence is a woman aged 50 to 60 with alopecia areata. Some clones in this sample may be carry-over from other donors' samples. Sample: whole blood, taken in connection with sensitization to the hapten diphenylcyclopropenone (DPC). CDR3 in DNA: TGTGCCAGCAGCTTCGGGAGCAGGGGATTCACTGAAGCTTTCTTT. It specifies CASSFGSRGFTEAFF. Complete variable domain (other parts from reference TRBV7-6 and TRBJ1-1): GAGVSQSPRYKVTKRGQDVALRCDPISGHVSLYWYRQALGQGPEFLTYFNYEAQQDKSGLPNDRFSAERPEGSISTLTIQRTEQRDSAMYRCASSFGSRGFTEAFFGQGTRLTVV.